These T cell receptor beta chains were read from a single sample in a study of OX40 agonist ivuxolimab in advanced cancers. Assay: immunoSEQ multiplex PCR; the TCRdb copy retains only in-frame clones and omits some. Here the sample spans more than 50,000 clones, 85% being singletons. This specimen was CD4+ or CD8+ T cells sorted from blood, taken in a trial of the OX40 agonist ivuxolimab. Receptors originate from an adult with an advanced solid tumor such as melanoma, head and neck, liver or kidney cancer. Each CDR3 is given with its conserved first and last residue. The D gene is left open where the match is weak. Clone size is stated in some rows and not others, as once, few, many or a class when expanded.

>TRBJ2-2|TRBD1|18|once|TRBV11-3
TGTGCCAGCAGCCCCGGGACAGGGGGGTTTGCGAACACCGGGGAGCTGTTTTTT
CASSPGTGGFANTGELFF
>TRBJ2-6|TRBD1|17|-|TRBV9
TGTGCCAGCAGCGGGACAGGCATAAGCTCTGGGGCCAACGTCCTGACTTTC
CASSGTGISSGANVLTF
>TRBJ2-5|-|12|-|TRBV7-2
TGTGCCAGCAGCTACGCGGGAGAGACCCAGTACTTC
CASSYAGETQYF
>TRBJ2-5|TRBD1|13|-|TRBV6-1
TGTGCCAGCAGTGGGGGACAGGAAGAGACCCAGTACTTC
CASSGGQEETQYF
>TRBJ2-4|-|14|-|TRBV13
TGTGCCAGCAGCTTAGGTGAGGGGCCGGACATTCAGTACTTC
CASSLGEGPDIQYF
>TRBJ2-5|TRBD1|15|-|TRBV27
TGTGCCAGCAGTTTAGGCCAGGGGGCTTGGGTGACCCAGTACTTC
CASSLGQGAWVTQYF
>TRBJ1-3|TRBD1|15|few|TRBV5-8
TGTGCCAGCAGCCTGGGGGACAGTACTGGAAACACCATATATTTT
CASSLGDSTGNTIYF
>TRBJ2-3|TRBD2|14|few|TRBV10-3
TGTGCCACAAGGACTAGCGGGAGTTCAGATACGCAGTATTTT
CATRTSGSSDTQYF
>TRBJ2-3|TRBD2|15|-|TRBV6-5
TGTGCCAGCAGTTCCTCGGGACTAGCGCGAGATACGCAGTATTTT
CASSSSGLARDTQYF
>TRBJ2-1|-|15|-|TRBV7-8
TGTGCCAGCAGCTTAGACGGGAGCTCCTACAATGAGCAGTTCTTC
CASSLDGSSYNEQFF
>TRBJ2-7|-|13|-|TRBV5-1
TGCGCCAGCAGCTTGGAGGCTAGTCGCGAGCAGTACTTC
CASSLEASREQYF
>TRBJ1-1|-|14|-|TRBV7-6
TGTGCCAGCAGCTTTGGGGGTGGGAACACTGAAGCTTTCTTT
CASSFGGGNTEAFF
>TRBJ2-3|-|16|once|TRBV6-1
TGTGCCAGCAGTGAAGAAAAGGGGGTTATGGCAGATACGCAGTATTTT
CASSEEKGVMADTQYF
>TRBJ2-2|-|14|-|TRBV19
TGTGCCAGTAGTATCCTCAGGAACACCGGGGAGCTGTTTTTT
CASSILRNTGELFF
>TRBJ1-6|-|13|once|TRBV30
TGTGCCTGGAGTGAACAGAATAATTCACCCCTCCACTTT
CAWSEQNNSPLHF
>TRBJ2-1|TRBD1|16|-|TRBV15
TGTGCCACCCTGCGGACACCGGGACAGGGCTACAATGAGCAGTTCTTC
CATLRTPGQGYNEQFF
>TRBJ2-7|TRBD1|14|-|TRBV28
TGTGCCAGCAGTTACCCTCAGGGGGTCTACGAGCAGTACTTC
CASSYPQGVYEQYF
>TRBJ2-7|TRBD2|16|-|TRBV6-1
TGTGCCAGCAGTGAAGTGGCTAGCGGGAGTCTCCACGAGCAGTACTTC
CASSEVASGSLHEQYF
>TRBJ2-4|-|13|-|TRBV7-6
TGTGCCAGCAGCTTAGTCAGGGGTGACATTCAGTACTTC
CASSLVRGDIQYF
>TRBJ1-4|TRBD1|16|-|TRBV27
TGTGCCAGCAGTTTATCCACAGGGGGCGTGGGTGAAAAACTGTTTTTT
CASSLSTGGVGEKLFF
>TRBJ2-1|-|15|-|TRBV19
TGTGCCAGTAGTACCGTGCCCAGCGGCTACAATGAGCAGTTCTTC
CASSTVPSGYNEQFF
>TRBJ2-7|-|12|few|TRBV5-4
TGTGCCAGCAGCTACCAGGGAGGCGAGCAGTACTTC
CASSYQGGEQYF
>TRBJ2-3|TRBD2|16|-|TRBV7-9
TGTGCCAGCAGCTCGCCGACTAGCGTCTACACAGATACGCAGTATTTT
CASSSPTSVYTDTQYF
>TRBJ2-1|-|17|-|TRBV2
TGTGCCAGCAGCGAATTGTCGGAGCCGGGAGAATACAATGAGCAGTTCTTC
CASSELSEPGEYNEQFF
>TRBJ2-2|TRBD1|16|-|TRBV4-3
TGCGCCAGCAGCCAAGATCGAGACAGGGGTGGTGGGGAGCTGTTTTTT
CASSQDRDRGGGELFF
>TRBJ2-7|-|13|once|TRBV6-6
TGTGCCAGCAGCCGGATGAGCTCCTACGAGCAGTACTTC
CASSRMSSYEQYF
>TRBJ2-2|-|15|-|TRBV13
TGTGCCAGCAGCTCGTACTCAGGGAACACCGGGGAGCTGTTTTTT
CASSSYSGNTGELFF
>TRBJ2-5|TRBD2|21|-|TRBV28
TGTGCCAGCAGTTGCCTCGATAGGGCGGGACTAGCGGGAGAGGGGGGAGAGACCCAGTACTTC
CASSCLDRAGLAGEGGETQYF
>TRBJ2-7|-|17|-|TRBV4-1
TGCGCCAGCAGCCCATCCCCTCTCCGGGGGAGCTCCTACGAGCAGTACTTC
CASSPSPLRGSSYEQYF
>TRBJ2-5|TRBD1|14|-|TRBV5-5
TGTGCCAGCAGCTTGGCAACAGGGGAAGAGACCCAGTACTTC
CASSLATGEETQYF
>TRBJ2-7|-|13|-|TRBV7-6
TGTGCCAGCAGCTTGAGTACAGGCCACGAGCAGTACTTC
CASSLSTGHEQYF
>TRBJ2-1|-|14|-|TRBV14
TGTGCCAGCAGCCAACCTAGTAAGGTCAATGAGCAGTTCTTC
CASSQPSKVNEQFF
>TRBJ1-2|-|15|-|TRBV2
TGTGCCAGCAGTGAGGGGACCTGGCGTAACTATGGCTACACCTTC
CASSEGTWRNYGYTF
>TRBJ2-1|TRBD1|14|once|TRBV4-1
TGCGCCAGCAGCGAAAGGGACAGCAGGAATGAGCAGTTCTTC
CASSERDSRNEQFF
>TRBJ2-7|TRBD1|11|once|TRBV7-3
TGTGCCACTACGACAGGGGACGAGCAGTACTTC
CATTTGDEQYF
>TRBJ1-6|-|16|-|TRBV5-1
TGCGCCAGCAGCTCTTCTGGGCAGGGAACCAATTCACCCCTCCACTTT
CASSSSGQGTNSPLHF
>TRBJ2-7|-|15|-|TRBV27
TGTGCCAGCAGGCCCCAACCGGGACTTTCCTACGAGCAGTACTTC
CASRPQPGLSYEQYF
>TRBJ2-7|-|14|-|TRBV10-2
TGCGCCAGCAGTCCGCCCGGGAGCTCCTACGAGCAGTACTTC
CASSPPGSSYEQYF
>TRBJ1-1|-|13|-|TRBV2
TGTGCCAGTACGGACAGCTCGAACACTGAAGCTTTCTTT
CASTDSSNTEAFF
>TRBJ1-1|-|13|-|TRBV10-2
TGCGCCAGCAGTCAGACAGAGAACACTGAAGCTTTCTTT
CASSQTENTEAFF
>TRBJ2-5|TRBD2|16|-|TRBV5-1
TGCGCCAGCAGCTTGAGGACTAGCGGGAGTTTGGAGACCCAGTACTTC
CASSLRTSGSLETQYF
>TRBJ1-2|-|13|-|TRBV28
TGTGCCAGCAGGTCGACAGCCCCCCGCAGCTACACCTTC
CASRSTAPRSYTF
>TRBJ2-5|-|17|-|TRBV9
TGTGCCAGCAGCGCGGCGATAAGTGGTTGGGACCAAGAGACCCAGTACTTC
CASSAAISGWDQETQYF
>TRBJ2-2|-|14|-|TRBV14
TGTGCCAGCAGCCAACTGCGTTACACCGGGGAGCTGTTTTTT
CASSQLRYTGELFF
>TRBJ2-1|TRBD2|15|-|TRBV7-9
TGTGCCAGCAGCTCCTCTAGCGGGAGTTATGATGAGCAGTTCTTC
CASSSSSGSYDEQFF
>TRBJ2-7|-|14|-|TRBV28
TGTGCCAGCAGACGTACTATTACTTCCTACGAGCAGTACTTC
CASRRTITSYEQYF